This entry describes one T cell receptor beta chain. Antigen unknown. This CDR3 comprises 14 residues. From germline, CDR1 is SQVTM and CDR2 ANQGSEA. A J-beta primer mix and a sample-barcoded 5' primer were used in a second PCR of roughly 6 to 11 cycles. One entry per CDR3 protein results from TCRdb running MiXCR on the 5' RACE reads. Of about 1.4 million distinct CDR3 sequences in the sample, almost 60% were seen once. This specimen comes from a study of blood T cells in healthy people across ages. Notes on the study in general: Versus aged donors, long-lived donors had higher diversity and more naive CD4+ cells.

The sample was blood. The chain employs TRBV29-1 and TRBJ2-7, with TRBD1 matching over 11 bases. TRBJ2-5 explains the end of the DNA better; the J call may be wrong. This TCR derives from a man aged 18 to 30 in good health. CDR3 in amino acids: CSAVRTGGWETQYF. The CDR3 DNA sequence: TGCAGCGCAGTAAGGACAGGGGGCTGGGAGACCCAGTACTTC.